Here is one T cell receptor beta chain with its context. A multiplex PCR was run with 60 Vbeta primers and 13 Jbeta primers. Here immunoSEQ multiplex PCR was the method, and the copy in TCRdb shows in-frame clones only, minus some. This table has around 200,000 clones, about 80% appearing once. The entry originates in a study of cytomegalovirus exposure and HLA in healthy donors. V dropped 5 bases and J dropped 2 bases, with 17 bases sitting between them. Per the germline V gene, CDR1 is SGHAT and CDR2 is FQNNGV. This CDR3 contains 16 residues. This TCR was sampled from a man in his forties or fifties in good health and CMV-seronegative. The source material was PBMCs. The chain has TRBV11-2 and TRBJ2-3; D not certain. CDR3 coding DNA: TGTGCCAGCAGCCTCAGATGGCTGCTGTCCACAGATACGCAGTATTTT. Amino acid sequence: CASSLRWLLSTDTQYF.